The next 26 T cell receptor beta chains were all read from a single sample in a study of early T cells in non-severe SARS-CoV-2 infection. TCRdb re-analysed the 5' RACE reads in MiXCR, keeping a single row per CDR3 protein. The sample records more than 45,000 distinct CDR3 sequences, roughly 5.5% being singletons. The specimen was whole blood. The receptor set was obtained from an adult who was a healthcare worker with PCR-confirmed SARS-CoV-2 infection or an uninfected control (not recorded which).

This clonotype was found many times. The V gene is TRBV7-2, the J gene TRBJ1-4; weak D call: TRBD1 (6 bases). Trimming took off 3 bases at V and 5 bases at J, with 7 bases between the two ends. Germline V gene lookup returns CDR1 SGHTA and CDR2 FQGNSA. The CDR3 is made up of 13 amino acids. The chain's CDR3 is CASSFGTNEKLFF. CDR3 sequence (DNA): TGTGCCAGCAGCTTTGGGACAAATGAAAAACTGTTTTTT.

This clonotype was picked up a small number of times. This chain links TRBV5-4 with TRBJ2-1; D is unclear. Trimming removed 3 bases from V and 4 bases from J, with 11 bases in between. CDR3 length equals 14 residues. The germline V gene encodes CDR1 SGHNT and CDR2 YYREEE (reference sequence). This CDR3 is CASSSEEAYNEQFF. The CDR3 DNA sequence: TGTGCCAGCAGCTCCGAGGAAGCATACAATGAGCAGTTCTTC.

A few counts support this clonotype. The genes are TRBV2 and TRBJ2-5; 11 bases line up with TRBD1. This CDR3 contains 14 residues. CDR1 and CDR2 (germline): SNHLY, FYNNEI. Trimming cost V 3 bases and J 4 bases; bases outside gene matches: 1. The CDR3 sequence is CASSDGTGGETQYF. In nucleotides, the CDR3 is TGTGCCAGCAGTGATGGGACAGGGGGAGAGACCCAGTACTTC.

This clonotype was observed a handful of times. The genes are TRBV13 and TRBJ2-1; 11 bases fit TRBD2. Germline V gene data show CDR1 as PRHDT and CDR2 as FYEKMQ (reference sequence). There are 20 residues in the CDR3. The ends lost 0 bases at V and 1 base at J; junction bases unmatched: 11. The CDR3 sequence: CASSLGVELAGGPSYNEQFF. CDR3 coding DNA: TGTGCCAGCAGCTTAGGTGTGGAGCTAGCGGGGGGTCCGTCCTACAATGAGCAGTTCTTC.

There are many counts of this clonotype. The rearrangement links TRBV7-2 to TRBJ1-1; TRBD1 is a possible D gene (5 bases). Trimming took off 2 bases at V and 12 bases at J, with 25 bases between the two ends. The CDR3 sequence is 16 residues long. Germline CDR1 SGHTA, CDR2 FQGNSA. CDR3 DNA: TGTGCCAGCAGCTTATTAGCTGTAGGCGGTACAGGAGAAACTTTCTTT. Translation: CASSLLAVGGTGETFF.

This clonotype was observed many times. The rearrangement links TRBV29-1 to TRBJ2-2; 8 bases are shared with TRBD2. The trim removed 7 bases at V and 6 bases at J, leaving 13 bases unmatched. Germline loops: CDR1 SQVTM, CDR2 ANQGSEA. This CDR3 is 15 amino acids long. The CDR3 coding sequence is TGCAGCGCCTCCAACTCCGGGACTAGTGCCGGGGAGCTGTTTTTT. This gives the protein CSASNSGTSAGELFF.

This clonotype was counted many times. Mismatch with germline at one junction end may stem from a read error. The chain recombines TRBV7-7 with TRBJ2-1, with 8 bases fitting TRBD2. There are 13 residues in the CDR3. Germline V gene data show CDR1 as SSHAT and CDR2 as FNYEAQ (reference sequence). The CDR3 protein is CASSPGTSNEQFF. The CDR3, as DNA: TGTGCTAGCAGCCCCGGGACTAGCAATGAGCAGTTCTTC.

In this sample, this clonotype turned up a few times. The chain links TRBV14 to TRBJ2-3; D may match TRBD1 or TRBD2 (5 bases each). This CDR3 is 12 amino acids long. V dropped 4 bases and J dropped 4 bases, with 6 bases sitting between them. Germline CDR1 is SGHDN and CDR2 is FVKESK. The CDR3 region is CASSRGADTQYF. The CDR3 region has the DNA TGTGCCAGCAGCCGAGGGGCAGATACGCAGTATTTT.

At least ten counts were recorded for this clonotype. The V gene is TRBV20-1, the J gene TRBJ2-5; TRBD2 might be the D (6 bases). V lost 1 base, J lost 1 base, and 7 bases lay in between. CDR1 is DFQATT, CDR2 SNEGSKA, per germline (reference sequence). The CDR3 totals 13 residues. CDR3 in amino acids: CSARAGLQETQYF. DNA for the CDR3: TGCAGTGCTAGAGCGGGACTCCAAGAGACCCAGTACTTC.

The table lists this clonotype with many counts. It is likely a read error, because the conserved phenylalanine at the end of the CDR3 is missing. This rearrangement joins TRBV7-2 to TRBJ1-1, with D unclear. Germline V lookup: CDR1 SGHTA, CDR2 FQGNSA. Trimming cost V 3 bases and J 11 bases, with 16 bases left between them. This CDR3 has 13 amino acids. CDR3 in DNA: TGTGCCAGCAGCTTTAGGTCTGGTGGGGAGGCTTTCCTT. Amino acid sequence: CASSFRSGGEAFL.

The chain couples TRBV11-2 to TRBJ2-7; D may be TRBD1 (6 bases). From germline, CDR1 is SGHAT and CDR2 FQNNGV. This CDR3 spans 13 amino acids. Between the trimmed V and J ends, which lost 4 bases and 2 bases, there was a span of 9 bases. The CDR3 DNA sequence: TGTGCCAGCAGCTCCCGGACAGCCTACGAGCAGTACTTC. It specifies CASSSRTAYEQYF.

This clonotype was observed at least ten times. The V gene is TRBV6-4, the J gene TRBJ1-1; D is uncertain. V was cut by 6 bases and J by 3 bases, with 11 bases left in between. Germline values: CDR1 MRHNA, CDR2 SNTAGT. This CDR3 is 13 amino acids long. The CDR3 is CASSRTWDTEAFF. DNA of the CDR3: TGTGCCAGCAGCCGCACCTGGGACACTGAAGCTTTCTTT.

This clonotype was seen at least ten times. This chain links TRBV7-9 with TRBJ2-1; D uncertain. V was shortened by 2 bases and J by 8 bases, with 19 bases between the two germline ends. Germline V gene sequence: CDR1 SEHNR, CDR2 FQNEAQ (reference sequence). The CDR3 runs 16 residues. DNA of the CDR3: TGTGCCAGCAGCTTAAGCCGCCCGGCGAGGTCCTATGAGCAGTTCTTC. Translation: CASSLSRPARSYEQFF.

This clonotype occurred many times. The chain is built from TRBV20-1 and TRBJ2-1; a possible D gene is TRBD2 (6 bases). Germline V gene lookup returns CDR1 DFQATT and CDR2 SNEGSKA (reference sequence). Trimming shortened V by 6 bases and J by 8 bases, and 23 bases separated the two germline ends. The CDR3 has 15 amino acids. The CDR3 sequence is CSAQPGLDYLDEQFF. The CDR3 nucleotides are TGCAGTGCCCAACCGGGACTGGACTATTTGGATGAGCAGTTCTTC.

This clonotype was counted at least ten times. The CDR3 DNA reads TGTGCCAGCAGCGTAGCCGGAGACGACTACGAGCAGTACTTC. It codes for CASSVAGDDYEQYF. The J gene is TRBJ2-7, the V gene TRBV9; D remains ambiguous. CDR1 and CDR2 (germline): SGDLS, YYNGEE. CDR3 size: 14 residues. Trimming removed 0 bases from V and 3 bases from J, with 10 bases in between. Variable domain in full (rest from reference TRBV9 and TRBJ2-7): DSGVTQTPKHLITATGQRVTLRCSPRSGDLSVYWYQQSLDQGLQFLIQYYNGEERAKGNILERFSAQQFPDLHSELNLSSLELGDSALYFCASSVAGDDYEQYFGPGTRLTVT.

In its sample, this clonotype was seen many times. The genes are TRBV19 and TRBJ2-7; the D gene could be TRBD1 or TRBD2 (5 bases each). Per germline, CDR1 LNHDA and CDR2 SQIVND (reference sequence). With 5 bases removed from V and 3 bases from J, the gap between germline ends came to 23 bases. This CDR3 comprises 17 residues. This CDR3 reads CASSALVQGDEVYEQYF. For the CDR3, the DNA is TGTGCCAGTAGTGCCCTTGTCCAGGGAGATGAGGTCTACGAGCAGTACTTC.

The table lists this clonotype with a few counts. Germline is not matched at one junction end, which may reflect a read error. CDR3 amino acids: CASRRDRGFTGQLFF. For the CDR3, the DNA is TGTGCCAGCAGACGGGACAGGGGTTTTACCGGGCAGCTGTTTTTT. The chain carries TRBV25-1 and TRBJ2-2; 10 bases are a match to TRBD1. CDR3 length equals 15 residues. Germline V CDR1 and CDR2: MGHDK, SYGVNS.

This clonotype was counted many times. The rearrangement uses TRBV7-9 and TRBJ1-3, with D possibly matching TRBD1 (5 bases). The CDR3 length is 15 residues. Germline values: CDR1 SEHNR, CDR2 FQNEAQ (reference sequence). Trimming removed 4 bases from V and 0 bases from J, with 10 bases in between. Here the CDR3 DNA reads TGTGCCAGCAGCTCCATGACAGTCTCTGGAAACACCATATATTTT. It encodes CASSSMTVSGNTIYF.

This clonotype was observed at least ten times. One junction end disagrees with the germline gene, perhaps due to a read error. V usage is TRBV7-9 and J usage is TRBJ1-3; D is perhaps TRBD1 (6 bases). This CDR3 is built from 14 residues. Germline V gives CDR1 SEHNR, CDR2 FQNEAQ (reference sequence). The CDR3 nucleotides read TGTGCCAGCAGCTCAGGGGCGGCCGGAAACACTATATATTTT. Protein: CASSSGAAGNTIYF.

In this sample, this clonotype turned up many times. This chain links TRBV27 with TRBJ1-6, with D tentatively TRBD1 (6 bases). The CDR3 length is 15 residues. V shed 4 bases and J shed 10 bases, with 17 bases lying between them. From germline, CDR1 is MNHEY and CDR2 SMNVEV (reference sequence). This CDR3 reads CASSYREQGSSPLHF. The CDR3 DNA is TGTGCCAGCAGTTATAGGGAACAGGGTTCGTCACCCCTCCACTTT.

This clonotype has only a few counts. The chain joins TRBV11-3 to TRBJ1-3, with a weak D call TRBD1 (5 bases). CDR3 length: 12 amino acids. Germline V gives CDR1 SGHNT, CDR2 YENEEA. Trimming stripped 10 bases from V and 6 bases from J, with 13 bases between. The CDR3 here is CATGAPENTIYF. CDR3 nucleotides: TGTGCCACCGGGGCTCCCGAAAACACCATATATTTT.

This clonotype was recorded at least ten times. The CDR3 DNA reads TGTGCCAGCAGTTTAGTGGGGTACAGCAATCAGCCCCAGCATTTT. Protein sequence: CASSLVGYSNQPQHF. This rearrangement joins TRBV27 to TRBJ1-5, with D uncertain. The ends were cut back, 2 bases at V and 1 base at J, with 9 bases in the middle. Germline V gene lookup returns CDR1 MNHEY and CDR2 SMNVEV (reference sequence). The CDR3 is 15 amino acids.

In this sample, this clonotype turned up many times. In nucleotides, the CDR3 is TGCGCCAGCAGTGAGGTTAAGGGAAAACAGCCCCAGCATTTT. It yields the protein CASSEVKGKQPQHF. The chain has TRBV10-2 and TRBJ1-5; D is ambiguous. Germline assignment: CDR1 WSHSY and CDR2 SAAADI. V lost 2 bases and J lost 7, with 12 bases in between. The CDR3 is made up of 14 amino acids.

This clonotype occurred a few times. V and J are TRBV9 and TRBJ2-7; D not certain. Germline V gene lookup returns CDR1 SGDLS and CDR2 YYNGEE. V lost 0 bases and J lost 0, with 7 bases in between. CDR3 length equals 14 residues. CDR3 sequence (DNA): TGTGCCAGCAGCGTAGCTTCCAGCTCCTACGAGCAGTACTTC. The encoded protein is CASSVASSSYEQYF. The variable domain in full, with the rest retrieved from reference TRBV9 and TRBJ2-7, is DSGVTQTPKHLITATGQRVTLRCSPRSGDLSVYWYQQSLDQGLQFLIQYYNGEERAKGNILERFSAQQFPDLHSELNLSSLELGDSALYFCASSVASSSYEQYFGPGTRLTVT.

The rearrangement uses TRBV7-6 and TRBJ2-3, with TRBD1 matching 7 bases. The V and J ends lost 4 bases and 6 bases, in that order; junction bases with no gene match: 7. The length of the CDR3 is 14 residues. The germline V gene has CDR1 SGHVS and CDR2 FNYEAQ. The CDR3 is CASSSGGSPDTQYF. The CDR3 DNA follows: TGTGCCAGCAGCTCAGGGGGTAGCCCGGATACGCAGTATTTT. Based on the CDR3 plus reference TRBV7-6 and TRBJ2-3, the full variable domain is GAGVSQSPRYKVTKRGQDVALRCDPISGHVSLYWYRQALGQGPEFLTYFNYEAQQDKSGLPNDRFSAERPEGSISTLTIQRTEQRDSAMYRCASSSGGSPDTQYFGPGTRLTVL.

This clonotype was counted many times. The chain employs TRBV14 and TRBJ2-3; D is tentatively TRBD1 or TRBD2 (5 bases each). V was trimmed by 1 base and J by 2 bases, leaving 19 bases between them. Germline V gene sequence: CDR1 SGHDN, CDR2 FVKESK. The CDR3 runs to 18 residues. The CDR3 protein is CASSQGDPFSSVTDTQYF. In DNA, the CDR3 is TGTGCCAGCAGCCAAGGGGACCCTTTCTCCTCCGTCACAGATACGCAGTATTTT.